The source of this T cell receptor (beta chain) is a study of OX40 agonist ivuxolimab in advanced cancers. Study-wide context: Cancers in dose escalation were hepatocellular, melanoma, renal cell and head and neck.

Sequencing was performed with immunoSEQ multiplex PCR; in TCRdb, only in-frame clones are kept and a portion is missing. The profile shows about 95,000 clones, about 88% of them singletons. Broader study findings: At doses 0.1 to 3.0 mg/kg, CD4+ and CD8+ clones expanded. Clonal expansion was among the lowest in partial responders at 0.1-3.0 mg/kg, especially CD8+.

The CDR3 contains 16 residues. Deletions cut 3 bases from V and 0 bases from J, with 12 bases between. CDR1 LNHDA and CDR2 SQIVND come from the germline V gene (reference sequence). A remark on this clone: As yet, its antigen is unknown.

This receptor was taken from an adult with an advanced solid tumor such as melanoma, head and neck, liver or kidney cancer. This sequence joins TRBV19 and TRBJ1-3; tentative D call: TRBD1 (5 bases). Sample: CD4+ or CD8+ T cells sorted from blood, taken in a trial of the OX40 agonist ivuxolimab. CDR3 sequence (DNA): TGTGCCAGTAGTATCTTACAGGACCCCTCTGGAAACACCATATATTTT. It codes for CASSILQDPSGNTIYF.